This T cell receptor (beta chain) appears in the sequencing data of a study of blood T cell repertoires in COVID-19. About the study: From T cells, B-cell-depleted T cells, or PBMCs came the material, which was cDNA or gDNA.

Germline loops: CDR1 MDHEN, CDR2 SYDVKM. The CDR3 is made up of 15 amino acids. Trimming cost V 5 bases and J 2 bases; bases outside gene matches: 5. In the authors' methods: It was from reference gene primer amplification that nucleated cell counts were estimated. Repertoires were generated with immunoSEQ multiplex PCR, while TCRdb's copy carries only in-frame clones and drops some. V and J calls and clone size follow that table, whereas D and trimming were derived from the DNA. This table has hundreds of thousands of clones, approximately 91% appearing once. The chain couples TRBV28 to TRBJ2-2; TRBD1 agrees at 7 bases. Input material: peripheral blood. The receptor was isolated from a man aged 60-69 years who had recovered from COVID-19. In DNA, the CDR3 is TGTGCCAGCAGTCCGGGACAGATAAACACCGGGGAGCTGTTTTTT. Protein product: CASSPGQINTGELFF.